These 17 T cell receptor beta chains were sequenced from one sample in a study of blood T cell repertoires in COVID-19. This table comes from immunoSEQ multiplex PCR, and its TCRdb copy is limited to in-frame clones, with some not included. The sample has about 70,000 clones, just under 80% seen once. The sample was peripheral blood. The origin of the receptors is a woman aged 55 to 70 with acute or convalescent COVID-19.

The CDR3 loop reads CASSYEGARGYTF. CDR3 DNA: TGTGCCAGCAGTTACGAGGGGGCGCGGGGCTACACCTTC. The chain carries TRBV6-2 or TRBV6-3 and TRBJ1-2, with 7 bases matching TRBD1. The CDR3 runs to 13 residues. CDR1 MNHEY and CDR2 SVGEGT come from the germline V gene. Trimming took 2 bases from V and 8 from J; bases not matched to a gene: 5.

Here the CDR3 reads CASSQQGAFNYGYTF. CDR3 in DNA: TGTGCCAGCTCACAACAGGGGGCTTTTAACTATGGCTACACCTTC. V and J are TRBV18 and TRBJ1-2; 9 positions match TRBD1. Trimming removed 4 bases from V and 1 base from J; junction bases left unmatched: 4. Germline-derived CDR1 and CDR2 are KGHSH and LQKENI. This CDR3 has 15 residues.

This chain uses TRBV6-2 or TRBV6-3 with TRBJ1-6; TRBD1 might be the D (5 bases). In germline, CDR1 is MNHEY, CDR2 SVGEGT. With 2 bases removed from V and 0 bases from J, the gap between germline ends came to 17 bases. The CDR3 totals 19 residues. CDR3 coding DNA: TGTGCCAGCAGTTACGTTCCCGGACGGACAAACTCCTATAATTCACCCCTCCACTTT. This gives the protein CASSYVPGRTNSYNSPLHF.

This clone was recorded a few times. The CDR3 spells CASSQAGLAGDNEQFF. Written as DNA, the CDR3 is TGTGCCAGCAGCCAAGCAGGACTAGCGGGAGACAATGAGCAGTTCTTC. The V and J genes are TRBV4-2 and TRBJ2-1, with 13 nucleotides matching TRBD2. This CDR3 has 16 residues. CDR1 is LGHNA, CDR2 YNFKEQ, per germline. The ends lost 1 base at V and 5 bases at J; junction bases unmatched: 2.

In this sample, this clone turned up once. The CDR3 DNA follows: TGTGCCAGCAGACGCCCTGCAGGGGGGTCAGAGACCCAGTACTTC. Translating it yields CASRRPAGGSETQYF. J is TRBJ2-5 and V is TRBV28; weak D call: TRBD1 (7 bases). This CDR3 is 15 amino acids long. The V gene lost 6 bases and the J gene lost 4 bases, with 18 bases spanning the gap. In germline, CDR1 is MDHEN, CDR2 SYDVKM.

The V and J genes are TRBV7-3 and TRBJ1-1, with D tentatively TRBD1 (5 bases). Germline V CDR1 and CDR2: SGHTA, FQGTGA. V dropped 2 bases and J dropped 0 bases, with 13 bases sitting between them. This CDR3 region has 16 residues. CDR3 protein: CASSLAGNGMNTEAFF. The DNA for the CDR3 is TGTGCCAGCAGCTTAGCAGGGAACGGAATGAACACTGAAGCTTTCTTT.

CDR3 residues: CASSWTGDNEQFF. The CDR3 nucleotides read TGTGCCAGCAGTTGGACTGGAGACAATGAGCAGTTCTTC. The chain is built from TRBV5-6 and TRBJ2-1; tentatively, D is TRBD2 (5 bases). The V and J ends lost 5 bases and 5 bases respectively, with 11 bases between them. The germline V gene has CDR1 SGHDT and CDR2 YYEEEE. This CDR3 spans 13 amino acids.

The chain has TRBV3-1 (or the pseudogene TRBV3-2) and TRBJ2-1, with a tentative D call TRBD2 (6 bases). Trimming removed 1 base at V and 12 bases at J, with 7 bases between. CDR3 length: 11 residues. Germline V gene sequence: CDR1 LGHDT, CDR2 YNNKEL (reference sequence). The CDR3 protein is CASSQVGGQFF. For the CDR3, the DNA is TGTGCCAGCAGCCAAGTCGGGGGGCAGTTCTTC.

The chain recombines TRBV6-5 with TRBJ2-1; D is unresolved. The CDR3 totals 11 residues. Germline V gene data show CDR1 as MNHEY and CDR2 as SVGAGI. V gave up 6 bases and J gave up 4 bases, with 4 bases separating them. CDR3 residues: CASRQYNEQFF. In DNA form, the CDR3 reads TGTGCCAGCAGACAGTACAATGAGCAGTTCTTC.

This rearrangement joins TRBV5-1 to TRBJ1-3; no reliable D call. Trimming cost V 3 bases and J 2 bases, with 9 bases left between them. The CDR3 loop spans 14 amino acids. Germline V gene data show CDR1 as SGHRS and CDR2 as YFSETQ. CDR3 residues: CASSSAGAGNTIYF. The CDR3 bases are TGCGCCAGCAGCTCGGCCGGGGCTGGAAACACCATATATTTT.

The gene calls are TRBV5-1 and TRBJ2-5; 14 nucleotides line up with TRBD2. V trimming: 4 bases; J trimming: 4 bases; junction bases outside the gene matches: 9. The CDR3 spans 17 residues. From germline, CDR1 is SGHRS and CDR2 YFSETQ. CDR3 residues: CASSLRLAGGPGETQYF. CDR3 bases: TGCGCCAGCAGCCTGAGACTAGCGGGGGGGCCTGGAGAGACCCAGTACTTC.

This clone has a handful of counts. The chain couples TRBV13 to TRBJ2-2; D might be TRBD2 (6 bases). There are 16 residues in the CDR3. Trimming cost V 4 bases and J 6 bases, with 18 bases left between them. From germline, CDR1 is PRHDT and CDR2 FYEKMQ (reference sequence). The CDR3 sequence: CASSSGTYNGAGELFF. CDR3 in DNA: TGTGCCAGCAGCTCCGGGACTTACAATGGGGCCGGGGAGCTGTTTTTT.

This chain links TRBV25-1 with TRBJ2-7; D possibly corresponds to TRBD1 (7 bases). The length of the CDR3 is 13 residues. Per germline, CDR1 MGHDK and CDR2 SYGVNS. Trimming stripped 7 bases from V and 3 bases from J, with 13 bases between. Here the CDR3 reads CASTPRGDYEQYF. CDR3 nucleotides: TGTGCCAGCACCCCCAGGGGGGACTACGAGCAGTACTTC.

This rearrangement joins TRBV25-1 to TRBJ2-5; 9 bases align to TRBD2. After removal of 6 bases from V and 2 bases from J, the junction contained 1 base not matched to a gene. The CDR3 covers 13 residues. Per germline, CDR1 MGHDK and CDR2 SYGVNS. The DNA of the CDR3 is TGTGCCAGCAGGCGGGGGGGACAAGAGACCCAGTACTTC. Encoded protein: CASRRGGQETQYF.

DNA of the CDR3: TGTGCCAGCAGCCACCGGGGCTCTGGGGCCAACGTCCTGACTTTC. Residues: CASSHRGSGANVLTF. J is TRBJ2-6 and V is TRBV3-1 (or the pseudogene TRBV3-2); D is possibly TRBD2 (5 bases). The V and J ends lost 3 bases and 0 bases respectively, with 6 bases between them. CDR1 is LGHDT and CDR2 is YNNKEL in the germline V gene (reference sequence). The CDR3 spans 15 residues.

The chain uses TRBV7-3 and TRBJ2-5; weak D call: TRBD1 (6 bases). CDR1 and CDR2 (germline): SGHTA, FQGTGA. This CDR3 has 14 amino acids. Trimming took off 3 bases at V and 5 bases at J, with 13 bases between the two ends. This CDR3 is CASSFGRGGETQYF. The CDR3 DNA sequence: TGTGCCAGCAGCTTCGGCAGGGGCGGGGAGACCCAGTACTTC.

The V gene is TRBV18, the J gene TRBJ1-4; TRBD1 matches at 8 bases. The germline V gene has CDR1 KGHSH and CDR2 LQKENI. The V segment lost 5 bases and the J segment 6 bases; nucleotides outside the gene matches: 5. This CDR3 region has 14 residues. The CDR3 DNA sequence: TGTGCCAGCTCAGCCGGGACAGGTGATGAAAAACTGTTTTTT. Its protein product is CASSAGTGDEKLFF. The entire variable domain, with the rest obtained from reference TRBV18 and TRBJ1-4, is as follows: NAGVMQNPRHLVRRRGQEARLRCSPMKGHSHVYWYRQLPEEGLKFMVYLQKENIIDESGMPKERFSAEFPKEGPSILRIQQVVRGDSAAYFCASSAGTGDEKLFFGSGTQLSVL.